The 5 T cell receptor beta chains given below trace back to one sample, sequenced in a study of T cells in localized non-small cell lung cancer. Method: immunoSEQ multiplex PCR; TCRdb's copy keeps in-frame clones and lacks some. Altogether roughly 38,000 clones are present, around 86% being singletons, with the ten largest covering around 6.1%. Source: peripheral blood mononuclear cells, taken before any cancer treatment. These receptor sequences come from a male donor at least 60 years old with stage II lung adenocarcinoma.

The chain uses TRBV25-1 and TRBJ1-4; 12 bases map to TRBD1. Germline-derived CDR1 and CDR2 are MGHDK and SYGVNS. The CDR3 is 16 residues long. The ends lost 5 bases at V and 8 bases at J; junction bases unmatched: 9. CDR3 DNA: TGTGCCAGCAGTCCTAAACCCGGGACAGGGGGCGAAAAACTGTTTTTT. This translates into CASSPKPGTGGEKLFF.

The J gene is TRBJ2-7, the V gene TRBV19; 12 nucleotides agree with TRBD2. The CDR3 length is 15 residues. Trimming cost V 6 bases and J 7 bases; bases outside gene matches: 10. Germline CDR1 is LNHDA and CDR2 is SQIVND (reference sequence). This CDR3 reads CASRDLAGGPGEQYF. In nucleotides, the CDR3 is TGTGCCAGTAGGGATCTAGCGGGAGGGCCTGGGGAGCAGTACTTC. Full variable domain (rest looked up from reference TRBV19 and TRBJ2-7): DGGITQSPKYLFRKEGQNVTLSCEQNLNHDAMYWYRQDPGQGLRLIYYSQIVNDFQKGDIAEGYSVSREKKESFPLTVTSAQKNPTAFYLCASRDLAGGPGEQYFGPGTRLTVT.

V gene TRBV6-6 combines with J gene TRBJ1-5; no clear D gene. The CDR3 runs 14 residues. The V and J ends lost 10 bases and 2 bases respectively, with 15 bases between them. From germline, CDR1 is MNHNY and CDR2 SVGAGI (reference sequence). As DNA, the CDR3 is TGTGCCACCTCACAGAGGGAGGGCAATCAGCCCCAGCATTTT. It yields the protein CATSQREGNQPQHF.

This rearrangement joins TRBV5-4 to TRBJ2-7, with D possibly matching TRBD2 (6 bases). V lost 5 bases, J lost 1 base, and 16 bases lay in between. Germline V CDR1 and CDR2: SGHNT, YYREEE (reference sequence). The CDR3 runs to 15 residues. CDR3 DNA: TGTGCCAGCAGACGAGCTAGCGAGGGATCCTACGAGCAGTACTTC. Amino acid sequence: CASRRASEGSYEQYF.

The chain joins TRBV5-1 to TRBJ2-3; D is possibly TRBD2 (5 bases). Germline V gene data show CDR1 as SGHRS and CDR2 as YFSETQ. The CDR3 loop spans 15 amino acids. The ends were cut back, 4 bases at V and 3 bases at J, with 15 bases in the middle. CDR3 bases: TGCGCCAGCAGCCCTCATTCTGGGGAGACAGATACGCAGTATTTT. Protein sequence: CASSPHSGETDTQYF.